The sequence of this TCR beta chain was determined in a study of molecular identifiers for immune sequencing clone quantification. Study-wide results and limits: Clones that exceeded 20 RNA copies held over 99% of effector molecules, yet under 1% in naive cells.

TCRdb re-analysed the PCR reads in MiXCR, keeping a single row per CDR3 protein. Of 600,000 to 650,000 distinct CDR3 sequences in the sample, about 20% were seen once. Libraries from naive CD8 cells were generated from roughly 21,000 to 960,000 sorted cells (with 10%, 30% or 50% RNA). Sorted naive CD8 T cells were those defined as CD8+CD4-CCR7+CD45RA+. V lost 0 bases, J lost 6 bases, and 9 bases stayed unmatched. From germline, CDR1 is SGHDT and CDR2 YYEEEE. The CDR3 contains 17 residues. This clonotype was picked up many times. Its target is unknown. V and J are TRBV5-6 and TRBJ2-4; TRBD1 matches 10 bases. Sequences were obtained from naive CD8+ T cells from blood, with Jurkat cell RNA spiked in. Stated subset: FACS-sorted CD8+CD4-CCR7+CD45RA+ naive T cells. The source is a human donor in good health. Some libraries in this study had Jurkat cell RNA spiked in. CDR3 in amino acids: CASSLVPGQGLVNIQYF. DNA for the CDR3: TGTGCCAGCAGCTTGGTCCCGGGACAGGGGTTGGTAAACATTCAGTACTTC.